This T cell receptor (beta chain) was documented in a study of blood T cells in healthy people across ages (dated by TCRdb to 2013 to 2016). Looking at the study overall: In model experiments, template switching captured roughly one uniquely barcoded TCR beta cDNA molecule for every two T cells. The study measured age-related changes in TCR beta repertoire diversity using deep sequencing normalized with unique cDNA molecular identifiers. Donors were grouped into four age groups: young (average about 15 years), middle-aged (roughly 40), aged (around 66) and long-lived (over 80). To avoid experimental bias, donors of different ages were spread randomly across the sequencing lanes. The study analyzed two additional independent replicas of 1 million unique cDNA reads from the same blood draw for two donors, one aged 18 to 30 and one aged 80 or older. Results the study describes overall, beyond this receptor: Observed TCR beta diversity correlated strongly with the percentage of naive T cells measured by flow cytometry. As age increased, observed TCR beta diversity per million T cells dropped in a roughly linear way, and a significant reduction was already evident by age about 36. Compared with the aged group, the long-lived group had more naive CD4+ T cells, fewer expanded clones and increased TCR diversity, suggesting age selection. Donor CMV infection status was unknown, potentially confounding age-related changes in expanded clonotypes. Conclusive comparison of naive and antigen-experienced compartments was prevented by the profiling of bulk unsorted PBMCs. Estimates of total diversity based on one million sequenced T cells were regarded as lower bounds and as underestimates.

The CDR3 has 15 amino acids, counting the end cysteine and phenylalanine. The kept DNA is CDR3 alone, 45 bases in frame from the first base. The germline V gene (reference sequence) specifies SEHNR as CDR1 and FQNEAQ as CDR2. V is pruned by 5 bases and J by 2 bases, leaving 5 bases of the junction without a gene match. This clonotype was observed a handful of times. Its specific antigen is unknown. No base qualities exist here, and no much larger clone lies one base off it. Library method: 5' RACE. Sequencing relied on an Illumina HiSeq 2500. A second roughly 6 to 11 cycle PCR used a sample-barcoded 5' primer and a J-beta primer mix. A template-switch 5' adaptor carrying 12 random nucleotides introduced a unique molecular identifier onto each TCR beta cDNA molecule. At least 2.5 million CDR3-containing paired-end reads were obtained from each sample. First-strand cDNA was synthesized from all RNA with the Mint cDNA synthesis kit, primed by a TRBC-specific oligonucleotide. Following uracil-DNA glycosylase treatment, a first 18-cycle PCR with universal primers M1SS and BC2_uni_R was performed on all cDNA. The authors' pipeline ran thus. For normalization, 1 million high-quality reads, each with a distinct molecular identifier, were randomly selected from each sample. Reads sharing molecular identifiers were discarded rather than binned into consensus sequences. MiTCR, run with a Q25 quality threshold and the strictest error-elimination algorithm, handled CDR3 identification, clonotype clustering and error correction. A nonparametric unseen species model using Euler transformation provided a lower-bound estimate of total TCR beta diversity. Starting from the raw public reads, TCRdb applied fastp trimming at Q25, assembled clones with MiXCR and retained in-frame beta chains. CDR3 protein sequences are deduplicated, and each keeps its most common genes and DNA. The V and J calls and clone size come from TCRdb's table, not from the authors' own analysis. The sample table records about 1.4 million distinct CDR3 sequences; almost 60% of these occur just once. Together, the top ten hold over 5% of the sample.

Systemically healthy Caucasian individuals from Russia, 39 in total and aged about 6 to 90 years, were included as donors. Each donor gave 8 to 10 milliliters of peripheral blood, collected into EDTA-treated Vacutainer tubes. Ficoll-Paque density-gradient centrifugation was used to isolate PBMCs, with at least 7 million per sample. Trizol reagent was used to extract total RNA from PBMCs, with at least 5 micrograms per sample. For every donor, flow cytometry on a PBMC aliquot measured the percentage of naive CD45RAhigh/CD27high T cells. The sequence came from a young man in good health. Here the chain combines TRBV7-9 and TRBJ2-3, with TRBD1 identical over 9 junction bases. The sample consisted of blood. In nucleotide form, the sequence is TGTGCCAGCAGCCCCACAGGGGGCACCACAGATACGCAGTATTTT. Its protein is CASSPTGGTTDTQYF.